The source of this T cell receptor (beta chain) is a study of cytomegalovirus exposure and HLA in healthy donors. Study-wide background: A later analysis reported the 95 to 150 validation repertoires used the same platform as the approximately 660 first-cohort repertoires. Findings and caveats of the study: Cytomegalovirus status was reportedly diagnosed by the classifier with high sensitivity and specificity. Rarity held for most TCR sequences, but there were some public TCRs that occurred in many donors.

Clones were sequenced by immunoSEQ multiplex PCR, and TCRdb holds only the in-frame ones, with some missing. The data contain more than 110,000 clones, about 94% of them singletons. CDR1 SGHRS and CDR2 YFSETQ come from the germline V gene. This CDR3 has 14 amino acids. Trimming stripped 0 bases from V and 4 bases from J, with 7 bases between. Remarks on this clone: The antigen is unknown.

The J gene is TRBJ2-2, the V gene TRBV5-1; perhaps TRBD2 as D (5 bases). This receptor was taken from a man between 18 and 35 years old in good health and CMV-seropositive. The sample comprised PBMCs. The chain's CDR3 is CASSLGTATGELFF. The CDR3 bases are TGCGCCAGCAGCTTGGGGACTGCCACCGGGGAGCTGTTTTTT. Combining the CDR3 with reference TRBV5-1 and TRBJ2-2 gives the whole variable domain KAGVTQTPRYLIKTRGQQVTLSCSPISGHRSVSWYQQTPGQGLQFLFEYFSETQRNKGNFPGRFSGRQFSNSRSEMNVSTLELGDSALYLCASSLGTATGELFFGEGSRLTVL.